These 22 T cell receptor beta chains were all obtained from the same sample, sequenced in a study of beta chain features in type 1 diabetes (dated by TCRdb to 2016 to 2019). Libraries came from the immunoSEQ multiplex PCR assay. The High Capacity cDNA Reverse Transcription Kit was used to reverse transcribe all of the isolated RNA, meaning that expressed TCRB transcripts were what got sequenced. Not all clones reach the TCRdb copy of this immuneACCESS table, which keeps in-frame sequences only. Checked studies attribute under half of the gap to unresolved V genes and leave the rest unexplained. This sample gives about 290,000 clones in total; about 7.8% of them show up just once. The ten largest make up roughly 0.94% of the sample. The sequenced sample was central memory CD4+ T cells from blood. These receptors were taken from a young woman in good health.

The chain links TRBV19 to TRBJ2-3; the match to TRBD2 covers 8 bases. The length of the CDR3 is 16 residues. Looked up from germline, CDR1 is LNHDA and CDR2 is SQIVND (reference sequence). V trimming: 5 bases; J trimming: 9 bases; junction bases outside the gene matches: 16. CDR3 in DNA: TGTGCCAGTAGTCTCCCTCCGGGACTAGGGAGGGGGACGCAGTATTTT. It encodes CASSLPPGLGRGTQYF.

This clone occurred a few times. This chain joins TRBV15 and TRBJ1-1; no clear D gene. The germline V gene has CDR1 LNHNV and CDR2 YYDKDF (reference sequence). The CDR3 consists of 12 residues. V was cut by 0 bases and J by 10 bases, with 9 bases left in between. The CDR3: CATSRDYRGAFF. CDR3 bases: TGTGCCACCAGCAGAGATTATCGTGGAGCTTTCTTT.

This chain connects TRBV27 to TRBJ2-1; a weak D match, TRBD2 (5 bases). Trimming pared 5 bases from V and 5 bases from J, leaving 16 bases between. CDR3 size: 15 residues. The germline V gene has CDR1 MNHEY and CDR2 SMNVEV (reference sequence). The DNA for the CDR3 is TGTGCCAGCAGTCGGAAGTTCCTGAGGGACAATGAGCAGTTCTTC. As protein: CASSRKFLRDNEQFF.

The J gene is TRBJ1-5, the V gene TRBV29-1; unclear D gene. The CDR3 totals 14 residues. V was shortened by 5 bases and J by 2 bases, with 13 bases between the two germline ends. The V gene's germline CDR1 is SQVTM and CDR2 ANQGSEA. The CDR3 spells CSVSGSWGNQPQHF. The DNA of the CDR3 is TGCAGCGTTTCGGGGTCCTGGGGCAATCAGCCCCAGCATTTT.

There are a few counts of this clone. The chain couples TRBV4-2 to TRBJ2-1, with D perhaps matching TRBD2 (7 bases). The CDR3 is made up of 17 amino acids. Germline V gives CDR1 LGHNA, CDR2 YNFKEQ. Trimming removed 6 bases at V and 8 bases at J, with 26 bases between. Here the CDR3 DNA reads TGTGCCAGCAGTCAAAGGGGAGGGGGAGGAGGACAATATGAGCAGTTCTTC. Protein sequence: CASSQRGGGGGQYEQFF.

The rearrangement joins TRBV5-4 to TRBJ1-2, with D uncertain. CDR1 SGHNT and CDR2 YYREEE come from the germline V gene (reference sequence). V shed 2 bases and J shed 4 bases, with 9 bases lying between them. This CDR3 comprises 13 residues. The CDR3 loop reads CASSLMGSYGYTF. As DNA, the CDR3 is TGTGCCAGCAGCTTAATGGGTAGCTATGGCTACACCTTC. The full variable domain, in which reference TRBV5-4 and TRBJ1-2 provide the parts outside the CDR3, is ETGVTQSPTHLIKTRGQQVTLRCSSQSGHNTVSWYQQALGQGPQFIFQYYREEENGRGNFPPRFSGLQFPNYSSELNVNALELDDSALYLCASSLMGSYGYTFGSGTRLTVV.

This rearrangement joins TRBV5-4 to TRBJ2-5; no clear D. Germline loops: CDR1 SGHNT, CDR2 YYREEE (reference sequence). This CDR3 has 14 residues. With 3 bases removed from V and 2 bases from J, the gap between germline ends came to 11 bases. In DNA, the CDR3 is TGTGCCAGCAGCTCCCCAGGATTACAAGAGACCCAGTACTTC. Its protein product is CASSSPGLQETQYF. Based on the CDR3 plus reference TRBV5-4 and TRBJ2-5, the full variable domain is ETGVTQSPTHLIKTRGQQVTLRCSSQSGHNTVSWYQQALGQGPQFIFQYYREEENGRGNFPPRFSGLQFPNYSSELNVNALELDDSALYLCASSSPGLQETQYFGPGTRLLVL.

The V call is TRBV9, the J call TRBJ1-4; D remains ambiguous. Trimming shortened V by 1 base and J by 3 bases, and 13 bases separated the two germline ends. There are 16 residues in the CDR3. The germline CDR1 and CDR2 sequences are SGDLS and YYNGEE. The CDR3 coding sequence is TGTGCCAGCAGCGTAACGGATTCGACGTCTAATGAAAAACTGTTTTTT. Residues: CASSVTDSTSNEKLFF.

This chain uses TRBV27 with TRBJ2-6; TRBD2 aligns across 7 bases. J gave up 0 bases and V 3 bases, and 11 bases lay outside the gene matches. The CDR3 is made up of 19 amino acids. Germline values: CDR1 MNHEY, CDR2 SMNVEV (reference sequence). CDR3 protein: CASSLRGGVFSSGANVLTF. The CDR3 DNA reads as TGTGCCAGCAGTTTGAGGGGAGGGGTATTCTCCTCTGGGGCCAACGTCCTGACTTTC.

This clone was seen repeatedly, ten times or more. J is TRBJ2-2 and V is TRBV6-1, with D unresolved. This CDR3 has 15 residues. Germline CDR1 and CDR2: MNHNS and SASEGT. V gave up 4 bases and J gave up 6 bases, with 15 bases separating them. CDR3 protein: CASSASVIGAGELFF. CDR3 DNA: TGTGCCAGCAGTGCCTCGGTGATTGGGGCCGGGGAGCTGTTTTTT.

This clone was seen at least ten times. V gene TRBV29-1 combines with J gene TRBJ2-5, with 8 nucleotides matching TRBD2. CDR1 and CDR2 (germline): SQVTM, ANQGSEA. This CDR3 is 13 amino acids long. After removal of 5 bases from V and 5 bases from J, the junction contained 7 bases not matched to a gene. CDR3: CSVRPSGPETQYF. The CDR3 nucleotides read TGCAGCGTTCGTCCTAGCGGGCCCGAGACCCAGTACTTC.

This clone was detected only a few times. The chain couples TRBV9 to TRBJ2-3; weak D call: TRBD1 (7 bases). The CDR3 has 14 amino acids. CDR1 and CDR2 from the germline V gene are SGDLS and YYNGEE. V dropped 4 bases and J dropped 6 bases, with 15 bases sitting between them. The CDR3 sequence: CASSMQGGADTQYF. The CDR3 bases are TGTGCCAGCAGCATGCAGGGGGGCGCTGATACGCAGTATTTT.

At least ten counts were recorded for this clone. The V gene is TRBV18, the J gene TRBJ1-1; 12 bases align to TRBD1. CDR3 length: 19 amino acids. The germline CDR1 and CDR2 sequences are KGHSH and LQKENI. J lost 4 bases, V lost 1 base, and 13 bases had no gene match. CDR3 in amino acids: CASSPRPLGQGARSTEAFF. The CDR3 DNA reads TGTGCCAGCTCACCACGCCCCCTGGGACAGGGGGCGAGGAGCACTGAAGCTTTCTTT. The variable domain in full, completed from reference TRBV18 and TRBJ1-1, reads NAGVMQNPRHLVRRRGQEARLRCSPMKGHSHVYWYRQLPEEGLKFMVYLQKENIIDESGMPKERFSAEFPKEGPSILRIQQVVRGDSAAYFCASSPRPLGQGARSTEAFFGQGTRLTVV.

The chain joins TRBV27 to TRBJ2-5; the match to TRBD1 covers 10 bases. The junction had 7 bases not matched to a gene; V was cut back by 7 bases and J by 5 bases. Germline CDR1 and CDR2: MNHEY and SMNVEV (reference sequence). The CDR3 is 14 residues long. CDR3 sequence reads: CASTQTGGVETQYF. The CDR3 DNA sequence: TGTGCCAGCACCCAGACAGGGGGCGTGGAGACCCAGTACTTC.

The chain combines TRBV7-3 with TRBJ2-5; D gene uncertain. This CDR3 has 14 residues. Trimming took off 5 bases at V and 0 bases at J, with 10 bases between the two ends. Germline CDR1 and CDR2: SGHTA and FQGTGA. The CDR3 DNA follows: TGTGCCAGCAGCCTTGTTCCTTACCAAGAGACCCAGTACTTC. It codes for CASSLVPYQETQYF.

The chain employs TRBV7-2 and TRBJ2-5, with TRBD1 matching 9 bases. With 5 bases clipped from V and 2 bases from J, the junction kept 6 bases outside the gene matches. Germline values: CDR1 SGHTA, CDR2 FQGNSA. The CDR3 is 15 residues long. CDR3 sequence (DNA): TGTGCCAGCAGCGGACGGGACAGGGTACAAGAGACCCAGTACTTC. Its protein product is CASSGRDRVQETQYF.

A few counts support this clone. The rearrangement joins TRBV7-8 to TRBJ2-3; D remains ambiguous. V lost 0 bases and J lost 4, with 5 bases in between. There are 13 residues in the CDR3. Germline CDR1 reads SGHVS; CDR2 reads FQNEAQ. As DNA, the CDR3 is TGTGCCAGCAGCTTAGCAGGGCCAGATACGCAGTATTTT. This codes for CASSLAGPDTQYF.

The table lists this clone with a few counts. V usage is TRBV6-5 and J usage is TRBJ2-5; 7 bases line up with TRBD2. The DNA end is a closer match to TRBJ2-7, so the J assignment may be wrong. Germline V lookup: CDR1 MNHEY, CDR2 SVGAGI. The CDR3 spans 15 residues. In DNA, the CDR3 is TGTGCCAGCAGTTACTCTTTCGGGGGGTCCTACGAGCAGTACTTC. Translation: CASSYSFGGSYEQYF.

In its sample, this clone was seen many times. The CDR3 DNA reads as TGTGCCAGCAGCTTAGTTGTAGCGAATGGGGCCAACGTCCTGACTTTC. The encoded protein is CASSLVVANGANVLTF. The chain combines TRBV7-9 with TRBJ2-6, with D possibly being TRBD2 (5 bases). Germline CDR1 SEHNR, CDR2 FQNEAQ (reference sequence). There are 16 residues in the CDR3. Trimming took off 1 base at V and 3 bases at J, with 10 bases between the two ends.

This rearrangement joins TRBV25-1 to TRBJ2-3; D unresolved. Trimming stripped 6 bases from V and 2 bases from J, with 15 bases between. Germline loops: CDR1 MGHDK, CDR2 SYGVNS. The CDR3 spans 15 residues. Here the CDR3 DNA reads TGTGCCAGCAGACCCGGAAATGGGTACACAGATACGCAGTATTTT. Translation: CASRPGNGYTDTQYF.

V gene TRBV9 combines with J gene TRBJ2-1; D is perhaps TRBD1 (6 bases). Germline values: CDR1 SGDLS, CDR2 YYNGEE. Trimming shortened V by 0 bases and J by 0 bases, and 13 bases separated the two germline ends. The CDR3 is 17 amino acids. CDR3 sequence (DNA): TGTGCCAGCAGCGTAGAGGGGGTGGCGAGCTCCTACAATGAGCAGTTCTTC. Its protein product is CASSVEGVASSYNEQFF.

V gene TRBV29-1 combines with J gene TRBJ1-4; D call uncertain. The V end lost 5 bases, the J end lost 6 bases, and 10 bases lay between the germline ends. Germline CDR1 reads SQVTM; CDR2 reads ANQGSEA. The CDR3 covers 12 residues. The CDR3 here is CSVKGGDEKLFF. The CDR3, as DNA: TGCAGCGTTAAGGGTGGGGATGAAAAACTGTTTTTT.